This T cell receptor beta chain was documented in a study of cytomegalovirus exposure and HLA in healthy donors (dated by TCRdb to about 2017). About the investigation overall: In an earlier analysis of 587 of the donors, 276 Gb of sequence data and 117 million unique TCR beta sequences from about 179 million T cells were reported. High-throughput TCR immunosequencing, statistical association of individual TCRs with disease status, and machine learning were combined to predict cytomegalovirus infection status. Donor age, sex, ethnicity and CMV serostatus were compiled together with the repertoire data. A later analysis re-examined previously published TCR beta repertoires from just over 650 donors and added high-resolution HLA genotyping to investigate patterns of TCR occurrence. In an earlier analysis of 587 of the donors, high-throughput TCR beta sequencing was used to judge whether each TCR beta V gene segment behaved as functional or pseudogenic. Across approximately 400 genotyped donors of the cohort, an average of about 240,000 unique TCR beta nucleotide sequences per donor were sequenced, and 15% to 20% of those sequences were non-productive. Typing coverage differed by locus: A, B, C, DRB1 and DQB1 were typed in roughly 629-630 donors, DQA1 in approximately 520, DPA1 in around 600, and DPB1 in 400 to 490. Every repertoire in the discovery cohort had been generated on one and the same sequencing platform. Roughly five DR-DQ haplotypes were handled as single units for association and clustering, since linkage in the cohort was strong. A later genetic analysis used genome-wide SNP genotypes for about 65% of the roughly 700 donors, treating that subset as a discovery cohort. Besides the first cohort of approximately 670 subjects, a separate validation cohort made up of around 120 different subjects was used. The study aimed to test whether cataloging public T cell receptors could reveal signatures of past pathogen exposure. Class I and class II HLA loci were covered by the typing at four-digit resolution. The study used immunosequencing to profile the T cell repertoires of around 600 subjects and linked those repertoires to cytomegalovirus serostatus. An early release covering roughly 640 HLA-typed donors comprised roughly 300 gigabases of sequencing data and tens of millions of unique TCR sequences. Rather than using new phenotypic data, the later analysis identified candidate immune exposures from TCR beta sequences and from how often those sequences occurred across donors. The genetic ancestry cluster associated with self-reported Caucasian donors included 81% of the roughly 360 genotyped donors. What the study reported, not specific to this receptor: For the cohort, immune exposure information was limited to CMV serostatus. A later analysis found that TCR association rates varied across HLA loci, with DRB1 alleles showing the most associated TCRs and HLA-C alleles the fewest. At a false discovery rate of 0.05, a later analysis linked fewer than 20,000 TCR beta sequences to specific HLA alleles. The presence/absence analyses assumed that sequencing depth was roughly uniform across donors, and that assumption may not be true. Some IMGT-functional V segments, including TRBV6-2 and TRBV6-3, could not be distinguished by the 87-base-pair reads and were therefore excluded. Because some donors lacked HLA typing at each locus, the association tests relied only on the typed subset. An earlier analysis of approximately 540 of the donors showed that most TCR beta V segments appeared in productive rearrangements either about 87% or about 30% of the time, which broadly matched IMGT annotations. In vitro tests confirmed that a few of the cytomegalovirus-associated TCR beta chains recognize cytomegalovirus antigens. Compared with equally common non-associated chains, HLA-associated TCR beta chains in a later analysis were more clonally expanded and had lower generation probabilities. Linkage disequilibrium might explain the correlated functional status among segregating V segments, but an unknown experimental factor could not be ruled out. A further reported finding was that TCR beta sequences accurately predicted the HLA-A and HLA-B alleles for most subjects in the first cohort. Cytomegalovirus status was reported to be diagnosed by the classifier with high specificity and sensitivity in both the original and validation cohorts. Because counts were too low, seventeen rarely observed V segments, including chromosome 9 orphons, were left out of the earlier analysis of some 640 of the donors. According to the authors, the approach could potentially be generalized to other disease states and immunological phenotypes. In a later analysis, most CMV-associated TCR beta chains were found to appear HLA-restricted, with HLA associations seemingly driven largely by CMV exposure. A total of 164 TCR beta chains were listed by the study as associated with cytomegalovirus. A cluster of highly shared sequence variants was judged likely to be a technical artifact of the sequencing pipeline. This cohort had only TCR beta chains sequenced, and the lack of alpha or paired-chain data limited which features could be detected. An association between a missense DCLRE1C variant and V-gene and J-gene trimming of TCR beta chains was found in a later genetic analysis and replicated in an independent cohort. According to a later analysis, parvovirus B19, influenza, CMV and Epstein-Barr virus appeared linked to several top co-occurrence clusters. Strong co-occurrence of HLA alleles, especially DR and DQ, made assigning TCR associations to individual alleles difficult. Most TCR sequences were observed very rarely across donors, whereas some public TCRs were present in many individuals. In a later genetic analysis, fewer N-insertions in productive TCRs were reported among donors in an Asian-associated ancestry cluster than the roughly 670-donor mean.

On this clone itself: Its antigen remains undetermined. No much larger clonotype is one base removed from it; base qualities were not supplied.

V loses 6 bases of germline sequence and J loses 7 bases, and the interval between the two ends is 12 bases. The CDR3 runs 12 amino acids, cysteine and phenylalanine included. The only DNA kept is the CDR3, 36 bases in frame from the first base. Via the germline V gene, CDR1 is SNHLY and CDR2 FYNNEI. Library prep was done by the immunoSEQ multiplex PCR assay. The multiplex PCR relied on a mix of 60 forward primers for TCR Vbeta segments and 13 reverse primers for TCR Jbeta segments. Amplification of the CDR3 region of rearranged TCR beta genes was performed with a multiplex PCR assay on genomic DNA. On the Illumina HiSeq System, the amplified TCR beta libraries were sequenced as 87-base-pair reads. For the original study's pipeline: In a later analysis, some 80 million unique TCR beta chains were counted across the roughly 610 repertoires, and roughly 11 million of these chains were shared by at least two donors. Raw reads were error-corrected and collapsed into unique sequences with a nearest-neighbor algorithm that merged closely related sequences to remove PCR and sequencing errors. Alignment of CDR3 sequences to IMGT reference sequences was used to assign V, D and J gene segments. For a sequence to be retained, a match of at least six nucleotides to both a V gene segment and a J gene segment was required. Rearrangements were classified as productive when the CDR3 lacked stop codons and remained in frame with V and J, and all other rearrangements were classified as non-productive. Following IMGT convention, CDR3 was defined as the stretch from the second conserved V-encoded cysteine to the conserved J-encoded phenylalanine. Sequences without an unambiguous match to a single V gene segment were excluded from the earlier analysis of approximately 560 of the donors. In an earlier analysis of some 590 of the donors, a V segment was called functional when productive rearrangements were above 56.7%, and segregating when the standard deviation between donors exceeded 5%. A statistical classification framework was developed to diagnose cytomegalovirus status using the catalog of TCR beta chain sequences. V and J gene assignment, in a later analysis, came from comparing TCR nucleotide sequences with IMGT/GENE-DB human TR gene sequences. The TCRdist pipeline was used in a later analysis to assign CDR3 sequences and most-parsimonious VDJ recombination scenarios. In a later analysis, each TCR beta chain was defined by its CDR3 amino acid sequence together with its V-gene family, and reads without a unique V-gene family were excluded. As a way to deal with suspected cross-contamination and a sequencing artifact, a later analysis dropped hundreds of nucleotide sequences that were highly shared and had low generation probability. In a later analysis, a clonal expansion index for each public chain was calculated from normalized within-repertoire ranks of inferred template counts. A later analysis computed generation probabilities with a VDJ recombination model fitted to out-of-frame rearrangements, and checked the results against IGoR. In a later analysis, TCR-TCR, TCR-HLA and TCR-CMV co-occurrence was scored with hypergeometric tests, and a repertoire-size bias correction was applied to TCR pairs. A later analysis estimated false discovery rates by permuting HLA or CMV assignments 20 times. In a later analysis, co-occurring TCRs were grouped using DBSCAN, and TCRdist sequence similarity was added for clustering within HLA-allele-positive subsets. Repertoires with fewer than 30,000 or more than 120,000 public chains were left out of co-occurrence clustering, as were about five repertoires with anomalous nucleotide sharing. TCRdb limited this immuneACCESS table to in-frame rearrangements with V and J called. A share of clones is missing; checked studies link under half to unresolved V genes, and the rest is unexplained. V, J and clone size were drawn from that table, and D and trimming were deduced from the DNA. Present in this sample are roughly 100,000 clones, approximately 70% of which were seen just once. The ten largest clones represent under 4.5% of the sample.

The cohort consisted of 600 or so healthy bone marrow donors. Cohort members were all nominally healthy when sampled, although unrecorded immune exposures were likely present. The donor was CMV seronegative and was included in the group of about 350 seronegative cohort members. Each donor provided a peripheral blood sample, and peripheral blood mononuclear cells were used for TCR beta sequencing. Genomic DNA was extracted from the blood cell samples with the Qiagen DNeasy Blood Extraction Kit. The V and J genes are TRBV2 and TRBJ1-2; a confident D gene designation cannot be given. This receptor was taken from a man aged 35-49 years in good health and CMV-seronegative. Sequencing used PBMCs. Read as DNA, the sequence is TGTGCCAGCAGGGGAGATGAGGGTGGCTACACCTTC. The translation is CASRGDEGGYTF.